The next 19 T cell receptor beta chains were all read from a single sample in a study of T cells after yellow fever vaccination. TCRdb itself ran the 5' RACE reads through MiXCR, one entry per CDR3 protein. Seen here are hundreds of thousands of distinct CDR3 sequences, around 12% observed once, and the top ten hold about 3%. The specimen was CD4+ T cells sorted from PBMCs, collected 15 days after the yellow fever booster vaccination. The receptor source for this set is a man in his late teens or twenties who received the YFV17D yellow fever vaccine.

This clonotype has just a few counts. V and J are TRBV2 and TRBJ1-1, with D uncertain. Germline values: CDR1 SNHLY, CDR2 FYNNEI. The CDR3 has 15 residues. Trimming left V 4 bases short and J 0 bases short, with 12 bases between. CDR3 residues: CASSGPWPMNTEAFF. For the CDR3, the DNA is TGTGCCAGCAGTGGGCCGTGGCCGATGAACACTGAAGCTTTCTTT.

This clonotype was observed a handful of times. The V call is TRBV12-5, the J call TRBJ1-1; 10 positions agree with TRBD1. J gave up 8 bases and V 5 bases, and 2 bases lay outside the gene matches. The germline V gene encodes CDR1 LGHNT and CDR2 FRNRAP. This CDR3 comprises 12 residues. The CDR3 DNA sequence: TGTGCTAGTGGTCGGGACAGGGGAGAAGCTTTCTTT. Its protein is CASGRDRGEAFF.

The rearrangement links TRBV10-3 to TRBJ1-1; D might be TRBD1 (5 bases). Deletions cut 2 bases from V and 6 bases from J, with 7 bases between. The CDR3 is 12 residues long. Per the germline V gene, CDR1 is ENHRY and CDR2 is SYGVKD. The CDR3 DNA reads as TGTGCCATCAGTGAGCTGGGGGCTGAAGCTTTCTTT. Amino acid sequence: CAISELGAEAFF.

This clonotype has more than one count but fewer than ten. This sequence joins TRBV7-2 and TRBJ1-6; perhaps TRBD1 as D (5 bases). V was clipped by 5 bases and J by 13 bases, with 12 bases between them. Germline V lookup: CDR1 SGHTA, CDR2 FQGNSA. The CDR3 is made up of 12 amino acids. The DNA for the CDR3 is TGTGCCAGCAGCATAGACAGAGGGCCCCTCCACTTT. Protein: CASSIDRGPLHF.

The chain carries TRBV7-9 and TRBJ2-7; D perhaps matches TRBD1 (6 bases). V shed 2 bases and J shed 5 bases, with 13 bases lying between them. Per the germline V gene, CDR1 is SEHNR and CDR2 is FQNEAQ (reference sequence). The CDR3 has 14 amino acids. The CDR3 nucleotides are TGTGCCAGCAGCTTATCTACAGGGTGGGACGAGCAGTACGTC. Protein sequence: CASSLSTGWDEQYV.

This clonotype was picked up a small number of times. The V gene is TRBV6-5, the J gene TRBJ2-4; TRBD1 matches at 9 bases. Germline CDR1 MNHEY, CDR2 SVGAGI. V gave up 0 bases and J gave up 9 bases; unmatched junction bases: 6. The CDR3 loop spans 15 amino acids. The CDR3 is CASSYSRQGESIQYF. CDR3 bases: TGTGCCAGCAGTTACTCGCGACAGGGGGAGTCCATTCAGTACTTC.

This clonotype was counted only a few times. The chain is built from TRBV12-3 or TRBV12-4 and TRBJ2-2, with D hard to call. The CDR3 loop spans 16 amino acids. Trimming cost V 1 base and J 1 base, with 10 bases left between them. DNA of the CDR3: TGTGCCAGCAGTTTAGTGAGTTGGCGGAACACCGGGGAGCTGTTTTTT. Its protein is CASSLVSWRNTGELFF.

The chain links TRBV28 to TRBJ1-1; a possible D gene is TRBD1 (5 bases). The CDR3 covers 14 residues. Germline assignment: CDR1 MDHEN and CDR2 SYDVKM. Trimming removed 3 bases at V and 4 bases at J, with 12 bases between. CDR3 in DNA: TGTGCCAGCAGTTTCAGGGTAGGAGTCACTGAAGCTTTCTTT. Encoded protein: CASSFRVGVTEAFF.

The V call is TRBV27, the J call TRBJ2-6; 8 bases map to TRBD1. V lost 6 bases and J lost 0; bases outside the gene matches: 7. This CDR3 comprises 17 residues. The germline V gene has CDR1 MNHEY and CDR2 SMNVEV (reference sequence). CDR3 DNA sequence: TGTGCCAGCAGCCCGACAGGGGAATCCTCTGGGGCCAACGTCCTGACTTTC. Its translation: CASSPTGESSGANVLTF.

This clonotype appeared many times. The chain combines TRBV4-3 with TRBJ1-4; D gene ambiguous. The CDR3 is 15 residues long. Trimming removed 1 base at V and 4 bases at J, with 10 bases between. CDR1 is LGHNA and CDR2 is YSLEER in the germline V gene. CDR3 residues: CASSQGAGDNEKLFF. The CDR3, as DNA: TGCGCCAGCAGCCAAGGCGCAGGCGATAATGAAAAACTGTTTTTT.

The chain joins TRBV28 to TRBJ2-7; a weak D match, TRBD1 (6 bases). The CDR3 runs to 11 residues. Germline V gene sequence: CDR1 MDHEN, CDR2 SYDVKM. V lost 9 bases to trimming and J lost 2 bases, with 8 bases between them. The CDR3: CASSGAYEQYF. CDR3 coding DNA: TGTGCCAGTTCAGGGGCCTACGAGCAGTACTTC. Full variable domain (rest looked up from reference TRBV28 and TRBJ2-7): DVKVTQSSRYLVKRTGEKVFLECVQDMDHENMFWYRQDPGLGLRLIYFSYDVKMKEKGDIPEGYSVSREKKERFSLILESASTNQTSMYLCASSGAYEQYFGPGTRLTVT.

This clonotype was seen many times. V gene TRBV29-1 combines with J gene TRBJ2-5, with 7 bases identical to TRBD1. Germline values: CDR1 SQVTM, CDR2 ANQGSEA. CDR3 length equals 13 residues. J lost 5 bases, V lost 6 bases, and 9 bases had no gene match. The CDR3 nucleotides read TGCAGCGTCGGGACAGTATATAGGGAGACCCAGTACTTC. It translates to CSVGTVYRETQYF. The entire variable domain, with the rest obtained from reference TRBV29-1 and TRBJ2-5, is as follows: SAVISQKPSRDICQRGTSLTIQCQVDSQVTMMFWYRQQPGQSLTLIATANQGSEATYESGFVIDKFPISRPNLTFSTLTVSNMSPEDSSIYLCSVGTVYRETQYFGPGTRLLVL.

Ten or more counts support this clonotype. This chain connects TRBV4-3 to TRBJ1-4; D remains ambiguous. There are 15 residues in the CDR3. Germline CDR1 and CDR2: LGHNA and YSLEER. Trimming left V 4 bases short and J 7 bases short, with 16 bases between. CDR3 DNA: TGCGCCAGCAGCCCGGATCTTGGCGGGGTTGAAAAACTGTTTTTT. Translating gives CASSPDLGGVEKLFF.

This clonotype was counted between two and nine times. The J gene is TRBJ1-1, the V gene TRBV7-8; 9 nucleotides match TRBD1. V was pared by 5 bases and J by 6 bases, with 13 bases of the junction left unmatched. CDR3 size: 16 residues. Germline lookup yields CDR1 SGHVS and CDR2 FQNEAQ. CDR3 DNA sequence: TGTGCCAGCAGCCCCGACTCAGGACAGGGGACCCCTGAAGCTTTCTTT. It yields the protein CASSPDSGQGTPEAFF.

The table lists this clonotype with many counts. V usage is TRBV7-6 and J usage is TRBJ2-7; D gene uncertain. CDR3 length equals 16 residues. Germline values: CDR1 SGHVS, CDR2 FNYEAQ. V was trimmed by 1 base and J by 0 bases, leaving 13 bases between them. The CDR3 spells CASSLEPAINSYEQYV. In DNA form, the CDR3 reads TGTGCCAGCAGCTTAGAGCCGGCGATTAACTCCTACGAGCAGTACGTC.

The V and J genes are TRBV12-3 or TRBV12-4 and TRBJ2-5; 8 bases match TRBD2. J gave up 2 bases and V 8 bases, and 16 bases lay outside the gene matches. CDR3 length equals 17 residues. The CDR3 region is CASADRGGAGAQETQYF. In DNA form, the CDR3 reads TGTGCCAGCGCTGACCGGGGAGGAGCGGGGGCTCAAGAGACCCAGTACTTC.

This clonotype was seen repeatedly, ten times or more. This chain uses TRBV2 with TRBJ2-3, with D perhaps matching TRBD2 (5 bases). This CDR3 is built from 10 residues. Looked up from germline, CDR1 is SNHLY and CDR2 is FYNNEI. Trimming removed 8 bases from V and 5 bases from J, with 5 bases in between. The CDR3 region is CASGLDTQYF. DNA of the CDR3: TGTGCCAGCGGACTAGATACGCAGTATTTT.

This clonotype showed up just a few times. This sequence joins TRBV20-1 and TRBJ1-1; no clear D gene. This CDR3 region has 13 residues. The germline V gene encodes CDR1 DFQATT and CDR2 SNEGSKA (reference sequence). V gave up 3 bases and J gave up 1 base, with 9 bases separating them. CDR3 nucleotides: TGCAGTGCTAGGGTACAGTCGAACACTGAAGCTTTCTTT. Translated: CSARVQSNTEAFF.

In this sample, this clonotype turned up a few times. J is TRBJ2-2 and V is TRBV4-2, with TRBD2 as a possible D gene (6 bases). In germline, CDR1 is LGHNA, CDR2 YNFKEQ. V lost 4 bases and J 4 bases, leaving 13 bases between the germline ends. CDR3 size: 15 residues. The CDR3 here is CASSPLGGGTGELFF. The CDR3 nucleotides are TGTGCCAGCAGCCCCCTGGGGGGAGGCACCGGGGAGCTGTTTTTT.